The next 6 T cell receptor beta chains were all read from a single sample in a study of a mutant IDH1 vaccine in newly diagnosed glioma. Their antigens are not known. Only in-frame clones appear in the TCRdb table, and some are missing; sequencing was by immunoSEQ multiplex PCR. The table lists about 50,000 clones, approximately 84% of them singletons. The time point was: week 47, end of study. Mutant IDH1 20-mer peptide, at 300 ug, made up each vaccine dose, with topical imiquimod. The sample was PBMCs, taken from a glioma patient whose treatment included an IDH1 peptide vaccine. The receptors stem from a woman aged 25 to 39 with glioma. Some clones in this sample may be carry-over from other donors' samples.

This clone was counted once. This rearrangement joins TRBV19 to TRBJ1-5, with TRBD1 as a possible D gene (5 bases). CDR1 and CDR2 (germline): LNHDA, SQIVND (reference sequence). The CDR3 runs 15 residues. The V end lost 3 bases, the J end lost 1 base, and 10 bases lay between the germline ends. CDR3 residues: CASSIQRGSNQPQHF. CDR3 DNA: TGTGCCAGTAGTATTCAACGGGGGAGCAATCAGCCCCAGCATTTT.

The rearrangement links TRBV30 to TRBJ2-2, with 9 positions matching TRBD2. Germline CDR1 and CDR2: GTSNPN and SVGIG (reference sequence). The CDR3 is 18 amino acids. After removal of 0 bases from V and 5 bases from J, the junction contained 13 bases not matched to a gene. The CDR3 coding sequence is TGTGCCTGGAGTGTACGAGCAACGGGGCTAGCGGGAACCGGGGAGCTGTTTTTT. It is translated as CAWSVRATGLAGTGELFF.

The chain is built from TRBV6-5 and TRBJ1-5; the D gene is possibly TRBD1 (5 bases). Trimming took 5 bases from V and 6 from J, leaving 14 bases between them. There are 14 residues in the CDR3. Germline V gene sequence: CDR1 MNHEY, CDR2 SVGAGI. CDR3 protein: CASSPQGGRQPQHF. For the CDR3, the DNA is TGTGCCAGCAGTCCCCAGGGAGGGCGTCAGCCCCAGCATTTT.

V gene TRBV6-1 combines with J gene TRBJ1-5, with a possible D match to TRBD1 (6 bases). Germline V lookup: CDR1 MNHNS, CDR2 SASEGT. V was trimmed by 8 bases and J by 6 bases, leaving 17 bases between them. The CDR3 has 14 amino acids. The CDR3 region is CASSGTNRAQPQHF. The DNA of the CDR3 is TGTGCCAGCTCGGGAACCAACAGGGCTCAGCCCCAGCATTTT.

The CDR3 coding sequence is TGTGCCAGCAGCTTGGGGTCCAAAGTGCAGTACTTC. Amino acid sequence: CASSLGSKVQYF. The V and J genes are TRBV5-6 and TRBJ2-7; D gene ambiguous. Germline V gene sequence: CDR1 SGHDT, CDR2 YYEEEE. Trimming removed 0 bases from V and 9 bases from J, with 10 bases in between. The CDR3 loop spans 12 amino acids.

This chain connects TRBV9 to TRBJ2-6; no reliable D call. Trimming cost V 3 bases and J 0 bases, with 13 bases left between them. The CDR3 is made up of 17 amino acids. Germline CDR1 is SGDLS and CDR2 is YYNGEE. The CDR3 loop reads CASSAPMDGSGANVLTF. The DNA of the CDR3 is TGTGCCAGCAGCGCGCCAATGGACGGCTCTGGGGCCAACGTCCTGACTTTC.